This T cell receptor (beta chain) derives from a study of T cell repertoires in cytomegalovirus infection. Across the whole study: It was the public TCR beta signatures that indicated both CMV infection and matching HLA type.

One entry per CDR3 protein results from TCRdb running MiXCR on the reads. The data contain 71,000 or so distinct CDR3 sequences, 20% to 25% of them singletons. Study results and limitations: Cumulative public TCR beta family frequency identified CMV carriers with the relevant HLA. Predominance within the ex vivo response was attributable to HLA-C-restricted CMV-specific TCR beta clonotypes.

Details on this clonotype: Its specificity is unknown.

The CDR3 loop spans 13 amino acids. Unmatched junction bases numbered 2, after V lost 11 bases and J lost 5 bases. Germline V gives CDR1 SGHVS, CDR2 FQNEAQ. The chain carries TRBV7-8 and TRBJ2-2; 13 bases are shared with TRBD2. The sequence came from a human donor in good health (CMV status not recorded). Some clones in this sample may be carry-over from other donors' samples. The material sequenced was CD8+ T cells from cultured PBMCs, taken from culture after CMV antigen stimulation. The CDR3 here is CAGTSGVTGELFF. As DNA, the CDR3 is TGTGCCGGGACTAGCGGGGTTACCGGGGAGCTGTTTTTT.